These 31 T cell receptor beta chains were all obtained from the same sample, sequenced in a study of blood T cells in healthy people across ages. For the second PCR, which ran for about 6 to 11 cycles, a sample-barcoded 5' primer and a J-beta primer mix were used. TCRdb called the 5' RACE reads again in MiXCR, with one record for every CDR3 protein. This sample has approximately 800,000 distinct CDR3 sequences, with 58% found just once. Sequencing input: blood. Receptor source: a young man in good health.

This chain joins TRBV20-1 and TRBJ2-5; no clear D. The germline gives CDR1 DFQATT, CDR2 SNEGSKA (reference sequence). The germline V and J ends were trimmed by 0 bases and 2 bases, with 10 bases remaining between them. The CDR3 contains 14 residues. Here the CDR3 reads CSARDFRKQETQYF. The CDR3 DNA follows: TGCAGTGCTAGAGATTTTAGGAAACAAGAGACCCAGTACTTC.

The chain joins TRBV4-2 to TRBJ2-5; D is uncertain. Per germline, CDR1 LGHNA and CDR2 YNFKEQ. The CDR3 is 15 residues long. V gave up 0 bases and J gave up 2 bases, with 10 bases separating them. The CDR3 coding sequence is TGTGCCAGCAGCCAAGAGGCAGGAAGTCAAGAGACCCAGTACTTC. Its protein product is CASSQEAGSQETQYF.

The rearrangement uses TRBV6-6 and TRBJ2-1; tentative D call: TRBD2 (5 bases). This CDR3 has 14 amino acids. CDR1 MNHNY and CDR2 SVGAGI come from the germline V gene (reference sequence). The V end lost 7 bases, the J end lost 7 bases, and 17 bases lay between the germline ends. As DNA, the CDR3 is TGTGCCAGCACCCCAGCGCCGGGGTTTAATGAGCAGTTCTTC. It yields the protein CASTPAPGFNEQFF.

This clonotype has more than one count but fewer than ten. The V gene is TRBV29-1, the J gene TRBJ2-3; possibly TRBD2 for D (5 bases). Trimming took 4 bases from V and 3 from J, leaving 11 bases between them. CDR3 length equals 13 residues. Germline lookup yields CDR1 SQVTM and CDR2 ANQGSEA. The CDR3 region is CSVAGGSTDTQYF. The CDR3 DNA reads as TGCAGCGTTGCCGGAGGTTCAACAGATACGCAGTATTTT.

In its sample, this clonotype was seen once. Being one base from a much bigger clone, this may be a read error. The rearrangement joins TRBV20-1 to TRBJ2-5; 11 nucleotides agree with TRBD2. The DNA end lines up better with TRBJ2-7; the J call may be wrong. The CDR3 covers 16 residues. Germline CDR1 is DFQATT and CDR2 is SNEGSKA (reference sequence). DNA of the CDR3: TGCAGTGCTCACAACTCCCGTAGCGGGAGGGCCGGCGAGCAGTACTTC. It translates to CSAHNSRSGRAGEQYF.

The rearrangement uses TRBV29-1 and TRBJ1-2; TRBD1 matches 7 bases. This CDR3 is 13 amino acids long. The ends lost 7 bases at V and 2 bases at J; junction bases unmatched: 7. The germline gives CDR1 SQVTM, CDR2 ANQGSEA. The DNA for the CDR3 is TGCAGCGCCGAAGGGGGCTCCAACTATGGCTACACCTTC. As protein: CSAEGGSNYGYTF.

V gene TRBV3-1 combines with J gene TRBJ1-2; 9 bases agree with TRBD1. With V trimmed by 0 bases and J by 5 bases, 10 bases remained unmatched. The CDR3 is 17 amino acids. CDR1 and CDR2 (germline): LGHDT, YNNKEL (reference sequence). The CDR3 spells CASSQETTGGATYGYTF. DNA for the CDR3: TGTGCCAGCAGCCAAGAAACAACAGGGGGCGCGACTTATGGCTACACCTTC.

The V call is TRBV28, the J call TRBJ2-7; D unresolved. The germline V and J ends were trimmed by 6 bases and 6 bases, with 12 bases remaining between them. This CDR3 is built from 12 residues. The germline V gene has CDR1 MDHEN and CDR2 SYDVKM. The CDR3 loop reads CASSTTRSEQYF. The CDR3 region has the DNA TGTGCCAGCAGCACCACCCGAAGCGAGCAGTACTTC.

The chain joins TRBV29-1 to TRBJ1-1; the match to TRBD1 covers 12 bases. Germline lookup yields CDR1 SQVTM and CDR2 ANQGSEA. The V gene end was trimmed by 3 bases and the J gene end by 7 bases; junction bases not matched to a gene: 6. The CDR3 is made up of 14 amino acids. CDR3 amino acids: CSVDPGQGALEAFF. DNA of the CDR3: TGCAGCGTTGACCCGGGACAGGGGGCTCTTGAAGCTTTCTTT.

In this sample, this clonotype turned up a few times. The J gene is TRBJ1-2, the V gene TRBV2; D is uncertain. V shed 1 base and J shed 7 bases, with 13 bases lying between them. In germline, CDR1 is SNHLY, CDR2 FYNNEI. This CDR3 spans 14 amino acids. CDR3 DNA sequence: TGTGCCAGCAGTGAAGAAGGCAGTCGTCTTGGCTACACCTTC. Residues: CASSEEGSRLGYTF.

This chain joins TRBV5-1 and TRBJ1-2; 9 bases match TRBD1. CDR3 length: 14 residues. With V trimmed by 5 bases and J by 11 bases, 13 bases remained unmatched. Per the germline V gene, CDR1 is SGHRS and CDR2 is YFSETQ. The CDR3 nucleotides are TGCGCCAGCAGGGTAACCGGGACAGGGAGTGGTTACACCTTC. It specifies CASRVTGTGSGYTF. Variable domain in full (rest from reference TRBV5-1 and TRBJ1-2): KAGVTQTPRYLIKTRGQQVTLSCSPISGHRSVSWYQQTPGQGLQFLFEYFSETQRNKGNFPGRFSGRQFSNSRSEMNVSTLELGDSALYLCASRVTGTGSGYTFGSGTRLTVV.

The chain has TRBV7-3 and TRBJ1-1; D possibly corresponds to TRBD1 (6 bases). This CDR3 comprises 15 residues. Germline V CDR1 and CDR2: SGHTA, FQGTGA. Deletions cut 2 bases from V and 1 base from J, with 11 bases between. The CDR3 loop reads CASSLGGGRNTEAFF. The CDR3, as DNA: TGTGCCAGCAGCTTAGGAGGGGGTAGGAACACTGAAGCTTTCTTT.

The chain uses TRBV28 and TRBJ1-2; D might be TRBD1 (6 bases). The CDR3 is 16 amino acids. CDR1 and CDR2 (germline): MDHEN, SYDVKM. The ends were cut back, 1 base at V and 8 bases at J, with 20 bases in the middle. CDR3 amino acids: CASSLSTGAHYRGYTF. The CDR3 DNA follows: TGTGCCAGCAGTTTATCGACGGGGGCGCACTATCGAGGCTACACCTTC.

The chain combines TRBV5-1 with TRBJ2-5; 7 nucleotides agree with TRBD1. V trimming: 3 bases; J trimming: 5 bases; junction bases outside the gene matches: 10. CDR1 and CDR2 from the germline V gene are SGHRS and YFSETQ. The CDR3 sequence is 15 residues long. The CDR3 here is CASSSIETGLETQYF. CDR3 nucleotide sequence: TGCGCCAGCAGCTCGATAGAGACAGGGTTGGAGACCCAGTACTTC.

This clonotype was found many times. The chain recombines TRBV5-1 with TRBJ2-1; D gene uncertain. This CDR3 is 15 amino acids long. The germline gives CDR1 SGHRS, CDR2 YFSETQ. V lost 1 base and J lost 1, with 9 bases in between. CDR3 sequence reads: CASSLYPGSYNEQFF. The CDR3 coding sequence is TGCGCCAGCAGCTTGTATCCGGGTTCCTACAATGAGCAGTTCTTC.

The DNA for the CDR3 is TGTGCCAGCAGCTCCGCTACCTATTCACCCCTCCACTTT. Protein: CASSSATYSPLHF. The chain is built from TRBV7-2 and TRBJ1-6; D unclear. V was cut by 4 bases and J by 8 bases, with 9 bases left in between. The CDR3 loop spans 13 amino acids. The germline V gene has CDR1 SGHTA and CDR2 FQGNSA.

With respect to this clonotype: One end of the junction is discordant with germline, which a read error may explain. The CDR3 DNA reads as TGCAGCGTCGAAGATTGGACTGAGCAGTTCTTC. Translation: CSVEDWTEQFF. The chain recombines TRBV29-1 with TRBJ2-1; the D is unclear. The CDR3 covers 11 residues. Germline V gene sequence: CDR1 SQVTM, CDR2 ANQGSEA.

The chain combines TRBV12-3 or TRBV12-4 with TRBJ1-2, with 7 bases lining up with TRBD1. This CDR3 region has 13 residues. With V trimmed by 3 bases and J by 5 bases, 3 bases remained unmatched. The DNA for the CDR3 is TGTGCCAGCAGTTTCGGGACAGAATATGGCTACACCTTC. It translates to CASSFGTEYGYTF.

The chain links TRBV7-2 to TRBJ2-1, with D tentatively TRBD1 (5 bases). V lost 6 bases and J lost 4, with 22 bases in between. This CDR3 is built from 17 residues. Germline CDR1 reads SGHTA; CDR2 reads FQGNSA. CDR3 in DNA: TGTGCCAGCAGACCAGGGCCCCAGGTCGGAATTTACAATGAGCAGTTCTTC. This codes for CASRPGPQVGIYNEQFF.

This clonotype was found a few times. The chain has TRBV20-1 and TRBJ2-7; D is unresolved. Trimming cost V 3 bases and J 3 bases, with 9 bases left between them. Germline V gene lookup returns CDR1 DFQATT and CDR2 SNEGSKA (reference sequence). The CDR3 covers 12 residues. The DNA of the CDR3 is TGCAGTGCTAGTCAGGTCGTCTACGAGCAGTACTTC. It translates to CSASQVVYEQYF.

J is TRBJ2-7 and V is TRBV27, with D perhaps matching TRBD1 or TRBD2 (6 bases each). This CDR3 contains 14 residues. V was cut by 4 bases and J by 3 bases, with 13 bases left in between. Germline V gene sequence: CDR1 MNHEY, CDR2 SMNVEV (reference sequence). CDR3 residues: CASSSGGGYYEQYF. As DNA, the CDR3 is TGTGCCAGCAGTTCAGGAGGGGGATACTACGAGCAGTACTTC.

The chain links TRBV7-2 to TRBJ2-7, with 8 bases that match TRBD1. CDR3 length equals 14 residues. J was trimmed by 3 bases and V by 5 bases; bases with no gene match: 6. CDR1 and CDR2 from the germline V gene are SGHTA and FQGNSA. DNA for the CDR3: TGTGCCAGCAGCGTATCACAGGGGGGCTACGAGCAGTACTTC. Protein product: CASSVSQGGYEQYF.

The chain recombines TRBV19 with TRBJ2-1; 12 nucleotides agree with TRBD2. Germline loops: CDR1 LNHDA, CDR2 SQIVND (reference sequence). V gave up 5 bases and J gave up 6 bases; unmatched junction bases: 11. The CDR3 totals 17 residues. CDR3: CASSLHPGGLAGNEQFF. CDR3 sequence (DNA): TGTGCCAGTAGTCTCCACCCTGGGGGACTAGCGGGCAATGAGCAGTTCTTC. Drawing the rest from reference TRBV19 and TRBJ2-1, the complete variable domain is DGGITQSPKYLFRKEGQNVTLSCEQNLNHDAMYWYRQDPGQGLRLIYYSQIVNDFQKGDIAEGYSVSREKKESFPLTVTSAQKNPTAFYLCASSLHPGGLAGNEQFFGPGTRLTVL.

The V gene is TRBV15, the J gene TRBJ2-1; D remains unclear. The ends were cut back, 5 bases at V and 5 bases at J, with 10 bases in the middle. In germline, CDR1 is LNHNV, CDR2 YYDKDF (reference sequence). This CDR3 comprises 13 residues. The CDR3 sequence: CATSLGLNNEQFF. In nucleotides, the CDR3 is TGTGCCACCAGCTTAGGATTGAACAATGAGCAGTTCTTC.

The sample holds a few counts of this clonotype. The chain uses TRBV7-2 and TRBJ2-3; TRBD2 agrees at 8 bases. Germline values: CDR1 SGHTA, CDR2 FQGNSA. The V segment lost 2 bases and the J segment 4 bases; nucleotides outside the gene matches: 11. This CDR3 is 17 amino acids long. The CDR3 DNA is TGTGCCAGCAGCTTACGTCGCGGGGGGCGGTCAGCAGATACGCAGTATTTT. The encoded protein is CASSLRRGGRSADTQYF.

The chain is built from TRBV9 and TRBJ2-1, with 11 bases identical to TRBD1. Per germline, CDR1 SGDLS and CDR2 YYNGEE. Trimming took 4 bases from V and 3 from J; bases not matched to a gene: 6. This CDR3 comprises 16 residues. DNA for the CDR3: TGTGCCAGCAGCCCCCCCGGGACAGGGGGCTACAATGAGCAGTTCTTC. Amino acid sequence: CASSPPGTGGYNEQFF.

This clonotype was detected a few times. The J gene is TRBJ2-5, the V gene TRBV11-1, with D perhaps TRBD2 (5 bases). This CDR3 contains 15 residues. Trimming pared 1 base from V and 1 base from J, leaving 10 bases between. The germline V gene has CDR1 SGHAT and CDR2 FQDESV (reference sequence). The CDR3, as DNA: TGTGCCAGCAGCTTAGATGGACTCACCCAAGAGACCCAGTACTTC. Its translation: CASSLDGLTQETQYF.

The chain couples TRBV20-1 to TRBJ1-1; D unclear. The CDR3 runs 13 residues. Germline V gene data show CDR1 as DFQATT and CDR2 as SNEGSKA (reference sequence). The V gene lost 3 bases and the J gene lost 1 base, with 9 bases spanning the gap. The CDR3 sequence is CSASPSSNTEAFF. Written as DNA, the CDR3 is TGCAGTGCTAGTCCCAGCTCGAACACTGAAGCTTTCTTT.

This clonotype was found a few times. The V call is TRBV9, the J call TRBJ2-5; D not resolved. Per germline, CDR1 SGDLS and CDR2 YYNGEE. CDR3 length equals 8 residues. Trimming cost V 3 bases and J 11 bases, with 2 bases left between them. The CDR3 region has the DNA TGTGCCAGCAGCGCACAGTACTTC. Protein sequence: CASSAQYF.

This clonotype appeared a few times. The rearrangement uses TRBV5-1 and TRBJ2-5; 10 bases align to TRBD2. CDR1 is SGHRS, CDR2 YFSETQ, per germline. With 5 bases clipped from V and 4 bases from J, the junction kept 11 bases outside the gene matches. The CDR3 runs to 16 residues. CDR3 nucleotide sequence: TGCGCCAGCAGGCTTGGATCACTAGCGGGGTCAGAGACCCAGTACTTC. Its translation is CASRLGSLAGSETQYF.

This chain joins TRBV7-3 and TRBJ1-1; D possibly corresponds to TRBD1 (5 bases). Trimming removed 2 bases at V and 5 bases at J, with 18 bases between. Germline loops: CDR1 SGHTA, CDR2 FQGTGA. The CDR3 has 16 residues. CDR3: CASSLPDGPGGTEAFF. The CDR3, as DNA: TGTGCCAGCAGCTTACCGGACGGACCTGGGGGAACTGAAGCTTTCTTT.